This T cell receptor beta chain was sequenced for a study of blood T cell repertoires in COVID-19. Turning to the study itself: T cells, B-cell-depleted T cells, or PBMCs supplied cDNA or gDNA.

The CDR3 sequence is 14 residues long. Trimming cost V 0 bases and J 10 bases; bases outside gene matches: 11. In germline, CDR1 is GTSNPN, CDR2 SVGIG (reference sequence). Sequencing used immunoSEQ multiplex PCR; TCRdb keeps in-frame clones, though not all of them. The table shows tens of thousands of clones, with approximately 83% occurring only once. The chain recombines TRBV30 with TRBJ1-1, with 7 bases fitting TRBD1. Material: peripheral blood. The sequence was collected from an older woman with acute or convalescent COVID-19. Here the CDR3 DNA reads TGTGCCTGGAGTGTTTGGGACAGAAAATTTGGAGCTTTCTTT. Translating gives CAWSVWDRKFGAFF.